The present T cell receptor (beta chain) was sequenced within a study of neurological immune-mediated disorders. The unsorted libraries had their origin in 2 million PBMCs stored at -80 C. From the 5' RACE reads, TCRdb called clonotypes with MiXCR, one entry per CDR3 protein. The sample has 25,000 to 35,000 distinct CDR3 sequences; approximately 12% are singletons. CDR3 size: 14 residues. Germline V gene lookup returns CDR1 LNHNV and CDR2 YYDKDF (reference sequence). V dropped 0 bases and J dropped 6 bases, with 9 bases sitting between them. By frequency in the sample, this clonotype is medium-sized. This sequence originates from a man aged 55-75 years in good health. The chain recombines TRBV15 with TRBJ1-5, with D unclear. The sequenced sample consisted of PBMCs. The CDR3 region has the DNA TGTGCCACCAGCAGAGAAACCCAGGCTCAGCCCCAGCATTTT. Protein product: CATSRETQAQPQHF.